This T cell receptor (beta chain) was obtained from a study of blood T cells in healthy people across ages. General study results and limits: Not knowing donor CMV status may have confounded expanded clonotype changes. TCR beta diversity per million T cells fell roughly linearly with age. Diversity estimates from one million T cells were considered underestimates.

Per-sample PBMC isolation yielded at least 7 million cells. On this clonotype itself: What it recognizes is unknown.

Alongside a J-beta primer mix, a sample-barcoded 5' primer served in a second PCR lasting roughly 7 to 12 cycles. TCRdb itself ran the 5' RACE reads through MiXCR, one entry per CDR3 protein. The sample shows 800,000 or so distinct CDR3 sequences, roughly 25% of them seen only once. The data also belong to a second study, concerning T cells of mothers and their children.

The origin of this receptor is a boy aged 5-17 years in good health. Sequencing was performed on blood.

This chain's CDR3 is CASSTRRGTGELFF. Here the CDR3 DNA reads TGTGCCAGCAGTACCCGCCGGGGCACCGGGGAGCTGTTTTTT. The chain has TRBV27 and TRBJ2-2; maybe TRBD2 (5 bases). In germline, CDR1 is MNHEY, CDR2 SMNVEV (reference sequence). The V end lost 5 bases, the J end lost 4 bases, and 11 bases lay between the germline ends. This CDR3 has 14 residues.